A single T cell receptor beta chain is shown here with its context. This specimen belongs to a study of Ad26.COV2.S vaccination and SARS-CoV-2 variants. Treatment denoted: about 20 received Ad26.COV2.S at low or high dose, single or two shots; about 5 received placebo; per-sample allocation not given. Specimen acquisition occurred on day 63 following the initial vaccine or placebo injection. Method: immunoSEQ multiplex PCR; TCRdb's copy keeps in-frame clones and lacks some. The top ten clones hold about 2.8% of a sample with around 270,000 clones, 70% to 90% of them seen once. The source of this sequence is a person between 18 and 65 years old who received the Ad26.COV2.S COVID-19 vaccine or a placebo. This sample comprised peripheral blood, obtained in a trial of Ad26.COV2.S vaccine versus placebo.

The chain's CDR3 is CSVDRVVGGNTIYF. CDR3 nucleotides: TGCAGCGTTGACAGGGTGGTGGGTGGAAACACCATATATTTT. The genes are TRBV29-1 and TRBJ1-3, with D possibly matching TRBD1 (5 bases). The CDR3 is made up of 14 amino acids. V was cut by 3 bases and J by 3 bases, with 12 bases left in between. Germline CDR1 reads SQVTM; CDR2 reads ANQGSEA.